This T cell receptor beta chain was found in a study of T-cell memory formation after mild COVID-19. Germline V gene sequence: CDR1 LGHDT, CDR2 YNNKEL (reference sequence). V was clipped by 2 bases and J by 5 bases; unmatched bases: 7. The CDR3 length is 15 residues. TCR alpha and TCR beta cDNA libraries carrying sample barcodes and UMIs came from 5'RACE with constant-segment primers. From the 5' RACE reads, TCRdb called clonotypes with MiXCR, one entry per CDR3 protein. The sample includes a few hundred thousand distinct CDR3 sequences, roughly 15% of them seen just once. Many counts were recorded for this clonotype. Its antigen is still unknown. Overall study findings and caveats: Mostly located in CM and EM were contracting CD4+ clones, with contracting CD8+ clones located in EMRA.

The specimen sequenced was PBMCs or a T cell subset sorted from them (not recorded which). This TCR derives from a man aged 18 to 29 who had mild COVID-19 (a few samples of this study predate the infection). Cell type and time point are not known. J is TRBJ2-5 and V is TRBV3-1, with TRBD1 identical over 8 bases. CDR3 DNA sequence: TGTGCCAGCAGCCAATCCTCAGGGGGCGTGGAGACCCAGTACTTC. It codes for CASSQSSGGVETQYF.